This T cell receptor (beta chain) was profiled in a study of early T cells in non-severe SARS-CoV-2 infection. Each CDR3 protein gets one entry after TCRdb re-called the 5' RACE reads with MiXCR. This table has tens of thousands of distinct CDR3 sequences, around 4% appearing once. Germline-derived CDR1 and CDR2 are SGHRS and YFSETQ. J lost 1 base, V lost 0 bases, and 5 bases had no gene match. The CDR3 runs to 16 residues. Input material: whole blood. This chain connects TRBV5-1 to TRBJ2-7, with 9 positions matching TRBD1. This clonotype originated in an adult who was a healthcare worker with PCR-confirmed SARS-CoV-2 infection or an uninfected control (not recorded which). The CDR3 protein is CASSLASGTGSYEQYF. CDR3 in DNA: TGCGCCAGCAGCTTGGCTTCTGGGACAGGGTCCTACGAGCAGTACTTC.